This is a list of T cell receptor beta chains from one sample in a study of T cell responses to AZD1222 COVID-19 vaccine. Assay used: immunoSEQ multiplex PCR; TCRdb lists only in-frame clones, some missing. Among 90,000 to 150,000 clones listed, about 90% were seen once. The sample in question was peripheral blood, obtained on day 0 of AZD1222 vaccination. These receptors came from an adult in good health. Each CDR3 is given with its conserved first and last residue. The D gene is left open where the match is weak. Rows may omit the clone size; those that give it use once, few, many or a size class.

.,TRBJ2-3,TRBD1,TRBV5-4,CASSLNVRDRGILGTDTQYF,TGTGCCAGCAGCTTAAACGTCCGGGACAGGGGAATTTTGGGCACAGATACGCAGTATTTT
.,TRBJ1-2,TRBD1,TRBV3-1/TRBV3-2,CASSNRDRGSYGYTF,TGTGCCAGCAGCAACCGGGACAGGGGGTCCTATGGCTACACCTTC
.,TRBJ2-7,TRBD1,TRBV9,CASSLGVGTGTYEQYF,TGTGCCAGCAGCCTAGGGGTCGGGACAGGAACCTACGAGCAGTACTTC
once,TRBJ1-6,.,TRBV6-5,CASSYSSSSNSPLHF,TGTGCCAGCAGTTACTCGAGCAGTAGTAATTCACCCCTCCACTTT
.,TRBJ1-6,TRBD1,TRBV5-1,CASREGQGLYSPLHF,TGCGCCAGCAGGGAAGGACAGGGCTTATATTCACCCCTCCACTTT
.,TRBJ2-7,.,TRBV30,CAWSPHALEPYEQYF,TGTGCCTGGAGTCCCCACGCCCTAGAACCTTACGAGCAGTACTTC
.,TRBJ2-1,.,TRBV7-2,CASSFQSYNEQFF,TGTGCCAGCAGCTTTCAGTCCTACAATGAGCAGTTCTTC
.,TRBJ1-2,TRBD1,TRBV6-5,CASSYYGTGRYYGYTF,TGTGCCAGCAGTTACTATGGGACAGGGAGGTACTATGGCTACACCTTC
.,TRBJ1-3,.,TRBV9,CASSQVGNTIYF,TGTGCCAGCAGCCAAGTTGGAAACACCATATATTTT
.,TRBJ2-3,.,TRBV12-3/TRBV12-4,CASSFGTDTQYF,TGTGCCAGCAGTTTCGGCACAGATACGCAGTATTTT
.,TRBJ2-2,.,TRBV5-4,CASSGKQGNTGELFF,TGTGCCAGCAGCGGGAAACAGGGTAACACCGGGGAGCTGTTTTTT
.,TRBJ1-3,.,TRBV5-6,CASSLAGFGNTIYF,TGTGCCAGCAGCTTGGCAGGGTTTGGAAACACCATATATTTT
.,TRBJ2-1,.,TRBV12-3/TRBV12-4,CASSFNNLNEQFF,TGTGCCAGCAGTTTTAACAACCTCAATGAGCAGTTCTTC
.,TRBJ2-5,.,TRBV2,CASSERSRTEKTQYF,TGTGCCAGCAGTGAAAGGTCTAGGACGGAAAAGACCCAGTACTTC
.,TRBJ2-3,.,TRBV6-5,CASSYSFSADTQYF,TGTGCCAGCAGTTACTCATTCTCTGCAGATACGCAGTATTTT
.,TRBJ1-2,TRBD1,TRBV7-3,CASSLVGQEYGYTF,TGTGCCAGCAGTCTCGTGGGACAGGAATATGGCTACACCTTC
.,TRBJ2-6,.,TRBV15,CATSGESGRPFSGANVLTF,TGTGCCACCAGCGGGGAATCAGGGCGACCTTTCTCTGGGGCCAACGTCCTGACTTTC
.,TRBJ2-2,TRBD1,TRBV28,CASSFGDRAGELFF,TGTGCCAGCAGTTTTGGAGACAGGGCCGGGGAGCTGTTTTTT
once,TRBJ2-2,.,TRBV9,CASSPSSRMENTGELFF,TGTGCCAGCAGCCCGAGTTCTAGGATGGAGAACACCGGGGAGCTGTTTTTT
.,TRBJ2-5,.,TRBV25-1,CATGGTQETQYF,TGTGCCACCGGAGGGACTCAAGAGACCCAGTACTTC
.,TRBJ1-1,.,TRBV6-5,CASRNRAFETEAFF,TGTGCCAGCAGGAACAGGGCTTTCGAAACTGAAGCTTTCTTT
.,TRBJ2-5,.,TRBV18,CASSPDIQETQYF,TGTGCCAGCTCACCAGACATACAAGAGACCCAGTACTTC
once,TRBJ1-1,TRBD1,TRBV7-9,CASSLLAGTGAEAFF,TGTGCCAGCAGCCTATTGGCCGGGACAGGGGCTGAAGCTTTCTTT
.,TRBJ2-7,.,TRBV2,CASSELGALPYEQYF,TGTGCCAGCAGTGAGTTAGGGGCACTTCCCTACGAGCAGTACTTC
many,TRBJ1-1,.,TRBV30,CAWSVQVNSEAFF,TGTGCCTGGAGTGTACAAGTCAACTCTGAAGCTTTCTTT
.,TRBJ1-1,.,TRBV18,CASSPPLRNTEAFF,TGTGCCAGCTCACCACCCCTCAGGAATACTGAAGCTTTCTTT
.,TRBJ1-6,.,TRBV18,CASSPTGPNSPLHF,TGTGCCAGCTCTCCCACGGGGCCTAATTCACCCCTCCACTTT
.,TRBJ1-2,.,TRBV3-1/TRBV3-2,CASSHRQNYGYTF,TGTGCCAGCAGCCACCGACAGAACTATGGCTACACCTTC
.,TRBJ2-7,.,TRBV18,CASSPMFAAYEQYF,TGTGCCAGCTCACCAATGTTCGCAGCCTACGAGCAGTACTTC